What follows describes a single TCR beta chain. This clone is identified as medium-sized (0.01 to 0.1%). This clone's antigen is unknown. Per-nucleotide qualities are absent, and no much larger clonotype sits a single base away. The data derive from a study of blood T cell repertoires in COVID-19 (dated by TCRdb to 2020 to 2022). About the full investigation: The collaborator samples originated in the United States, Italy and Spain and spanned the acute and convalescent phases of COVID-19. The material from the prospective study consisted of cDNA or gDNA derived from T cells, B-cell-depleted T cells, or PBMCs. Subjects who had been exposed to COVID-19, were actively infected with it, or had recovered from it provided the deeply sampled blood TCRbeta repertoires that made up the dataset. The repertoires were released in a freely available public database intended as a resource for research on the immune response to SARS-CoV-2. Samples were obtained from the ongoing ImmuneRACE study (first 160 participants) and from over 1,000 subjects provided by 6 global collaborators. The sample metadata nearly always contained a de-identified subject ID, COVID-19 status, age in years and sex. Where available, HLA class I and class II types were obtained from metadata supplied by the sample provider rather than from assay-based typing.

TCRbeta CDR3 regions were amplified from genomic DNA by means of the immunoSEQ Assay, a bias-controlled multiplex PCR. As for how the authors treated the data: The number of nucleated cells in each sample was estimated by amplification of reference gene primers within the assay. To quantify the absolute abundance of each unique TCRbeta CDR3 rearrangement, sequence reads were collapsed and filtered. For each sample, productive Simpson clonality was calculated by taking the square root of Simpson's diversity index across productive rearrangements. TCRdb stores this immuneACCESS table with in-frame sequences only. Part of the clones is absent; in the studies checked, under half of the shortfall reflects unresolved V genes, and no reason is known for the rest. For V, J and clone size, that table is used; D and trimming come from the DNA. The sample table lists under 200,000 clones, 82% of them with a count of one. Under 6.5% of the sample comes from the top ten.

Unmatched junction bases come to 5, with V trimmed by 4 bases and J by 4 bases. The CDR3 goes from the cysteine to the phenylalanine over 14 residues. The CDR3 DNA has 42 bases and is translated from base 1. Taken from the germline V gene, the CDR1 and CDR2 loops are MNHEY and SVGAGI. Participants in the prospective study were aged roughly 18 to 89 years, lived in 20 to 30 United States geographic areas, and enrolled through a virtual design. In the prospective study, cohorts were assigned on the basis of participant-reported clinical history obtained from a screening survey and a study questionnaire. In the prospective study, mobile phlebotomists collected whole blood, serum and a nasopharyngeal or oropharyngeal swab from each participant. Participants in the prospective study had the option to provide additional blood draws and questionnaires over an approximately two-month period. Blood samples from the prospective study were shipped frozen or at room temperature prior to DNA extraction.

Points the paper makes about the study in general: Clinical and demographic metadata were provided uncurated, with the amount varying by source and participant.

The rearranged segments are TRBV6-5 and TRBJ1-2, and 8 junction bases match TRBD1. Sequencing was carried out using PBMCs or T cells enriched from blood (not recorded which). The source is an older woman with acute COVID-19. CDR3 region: CASSSPGGAYGYTF. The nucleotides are TGTGCCAGCAGTTCCCCAGGGGGCGCCTATGGCTACACCTTC.